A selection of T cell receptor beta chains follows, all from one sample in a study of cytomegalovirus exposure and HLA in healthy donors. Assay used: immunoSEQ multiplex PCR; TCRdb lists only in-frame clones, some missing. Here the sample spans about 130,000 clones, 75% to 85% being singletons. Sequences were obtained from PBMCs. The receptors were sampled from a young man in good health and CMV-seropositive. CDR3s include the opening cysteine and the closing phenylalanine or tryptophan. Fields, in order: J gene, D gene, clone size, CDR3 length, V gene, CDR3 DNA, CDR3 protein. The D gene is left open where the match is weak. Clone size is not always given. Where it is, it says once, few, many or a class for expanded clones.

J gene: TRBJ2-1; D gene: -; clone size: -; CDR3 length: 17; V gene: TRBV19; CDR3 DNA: TGTGCCAGTAGTATTCCCACCTGGGGGGAGCTTGTCAATGAGCAGTTCTTC; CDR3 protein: CASSIPTWGELVNEQFF
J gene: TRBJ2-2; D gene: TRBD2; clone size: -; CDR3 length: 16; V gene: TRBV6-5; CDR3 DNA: TGTGCCAGCAGTTACTTGTCAGCGGGAGGGACCGGGGAGCTGTTTTTT; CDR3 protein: CASSYLSAGGTGELFF
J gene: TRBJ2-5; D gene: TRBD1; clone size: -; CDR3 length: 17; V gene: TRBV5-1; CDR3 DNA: TGCGCCAGCAGCTCACTTCCGGGACAGGGGATCCAGGAGACCCAGTACTTC; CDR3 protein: CASSSLPGQGIQETQYF
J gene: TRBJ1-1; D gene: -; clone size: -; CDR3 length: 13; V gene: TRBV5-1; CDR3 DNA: TGCGCCAGCAGCTTGGCTGGGACACTGGGAGCTTTCTTT; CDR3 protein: CASSLAGTLGAFF
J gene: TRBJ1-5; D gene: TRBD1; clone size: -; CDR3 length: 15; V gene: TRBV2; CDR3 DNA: TGTGCCAGCAGTGCGGCAGGGGGCTTCTATCAGCCCCAGCATTTT; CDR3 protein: CASSAAGGFYQPQHF
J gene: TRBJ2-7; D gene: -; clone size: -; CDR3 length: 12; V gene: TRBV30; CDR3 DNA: TGTGCCTGGAGGGACAGTTCCTACGAGCAGTACTTC; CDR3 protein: CAWRDSSYEQYF
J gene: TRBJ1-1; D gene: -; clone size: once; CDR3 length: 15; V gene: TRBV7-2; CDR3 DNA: TGTGCCAGCAGTTTCTCAAGGGGAATGAACACTGAAGCTTTCTTT; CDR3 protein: CASSFSRGMNTEAFF
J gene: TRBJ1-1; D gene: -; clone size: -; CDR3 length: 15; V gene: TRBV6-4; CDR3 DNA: TGTGCCAGCAGTGCCTTAGGTATCAGCGGCACTGAAGCTTTCTTT; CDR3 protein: CASSALGISGTEAFF
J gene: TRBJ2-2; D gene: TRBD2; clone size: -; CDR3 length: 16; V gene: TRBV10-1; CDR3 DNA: TGCGCCAGCAGTGGGCCTAGCGGGGGATTCACCGGGGAGCTGTTTTTT; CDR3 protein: CASSGPSGGFTGELFF
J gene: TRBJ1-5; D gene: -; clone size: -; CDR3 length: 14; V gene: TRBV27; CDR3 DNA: TGTGCCAGCAGTTTAGGAGATAGCAATCAGCCCCAGCATTTT; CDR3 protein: CASSLGDSNQPQHF
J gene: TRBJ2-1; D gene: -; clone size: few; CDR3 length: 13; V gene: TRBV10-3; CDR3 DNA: TGTGCCATCACCCCGGCACTAGCTAATGAGCAGTTCTTC; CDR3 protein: CAITPALANEQFF
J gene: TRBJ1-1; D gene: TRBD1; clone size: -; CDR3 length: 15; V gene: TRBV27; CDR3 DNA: TGTGCCAGCAGTAGGGACAGGGGTCGTCCCACTGAAGCTTTCTTT; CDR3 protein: CASSRDRGRPTEAFF
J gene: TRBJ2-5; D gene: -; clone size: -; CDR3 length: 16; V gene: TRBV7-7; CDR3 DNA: TGTGCCAGCAGCTTCGGCCCCAAGGGGCTCCAAGAGACCCAGTACTTC; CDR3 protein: CASSFGPKGLQETQYF
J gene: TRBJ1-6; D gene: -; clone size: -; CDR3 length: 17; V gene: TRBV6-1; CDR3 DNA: TGTGCCAGCAGTGAAGCGCGATGGAGCTCCTATAATTCACCCCTCCACTTT; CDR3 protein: CASSEARWSSYNSPLHF
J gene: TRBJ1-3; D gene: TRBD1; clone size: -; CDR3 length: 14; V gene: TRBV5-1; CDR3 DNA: TGCGCCATAGACAGGGGGATAGGAGGAAACACCATATATTTT; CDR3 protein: CAIDRGIGGNTIYF
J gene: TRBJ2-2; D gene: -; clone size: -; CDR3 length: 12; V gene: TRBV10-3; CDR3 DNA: TGTGCCATCAGTTCTAACACCGGGGAGCTGTTTTTT; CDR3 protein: CAISSNTGELFF
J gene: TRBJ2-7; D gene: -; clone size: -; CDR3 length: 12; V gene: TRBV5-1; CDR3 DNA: TGCGCCAGCAGGGGTACAGGGTTCGAGCAGTACTTC; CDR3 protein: CASRGTGFEQYF
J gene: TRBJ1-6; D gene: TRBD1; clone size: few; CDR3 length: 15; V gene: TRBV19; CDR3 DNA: TGTGCCAGTAGTATCCTTGGACAGGGGACTTCACCCCTCCACTTT; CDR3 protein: CASSILGQGTSPLHF
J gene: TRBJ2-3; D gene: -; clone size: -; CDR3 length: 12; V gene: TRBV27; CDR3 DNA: TGTGCCAGCAGTTCCAGGGGTGATACGCAGTATTTT; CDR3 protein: CASSSRGDTQYF
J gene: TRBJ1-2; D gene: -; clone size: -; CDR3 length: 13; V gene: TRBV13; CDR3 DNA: TGTGCCAGCAGCACCTCGTGGGAGACCGATCACACCTTC; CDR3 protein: CASSTSWETDHTF
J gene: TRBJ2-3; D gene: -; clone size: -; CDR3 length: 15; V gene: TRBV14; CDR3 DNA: TGTGCCAGCAAAAGTTCTCGGACATTCACAGATACGCAGTATTTT; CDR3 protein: CASKSSRTFTDTQYF
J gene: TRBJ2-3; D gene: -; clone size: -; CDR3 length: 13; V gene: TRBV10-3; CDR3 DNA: TGTGCCATCACGGGGGAACAAACAGATACGCAGTATTTT; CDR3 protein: CAITGEQTDTQYF
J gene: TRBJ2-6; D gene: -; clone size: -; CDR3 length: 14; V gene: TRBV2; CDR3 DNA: TGTGCCAGCATCCGGGGATCTGGGGCCAACGTCCTGACTTTC; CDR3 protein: CASIRGSGANVLTF
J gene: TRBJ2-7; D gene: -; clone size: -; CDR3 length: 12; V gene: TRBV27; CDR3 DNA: TGTGCCAGCGGAACTAGCCCCTACGAGCAGTACTTC; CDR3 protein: CASGTSPYEQYF
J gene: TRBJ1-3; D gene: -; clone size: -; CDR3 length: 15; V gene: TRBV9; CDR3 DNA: TGTGCCAGCAGCGTAGGAGAGGGTGCTGGAAACACCATATATTTT; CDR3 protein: CASSVGEGAGNTIYF
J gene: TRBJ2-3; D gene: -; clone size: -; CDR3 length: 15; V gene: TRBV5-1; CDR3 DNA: TGCGCCAGCAGCTCTGCCGGGACTGCGGCAGATACGCAGTATTTT; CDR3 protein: CASSSAGTAADTQYF
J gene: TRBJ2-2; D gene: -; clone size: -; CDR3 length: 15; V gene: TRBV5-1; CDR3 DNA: TGCGCCAGCAGCATAAAATTCGGTGATGCCGGGGAGCTGTTTTTT; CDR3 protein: CASSIKFGDAGELFF